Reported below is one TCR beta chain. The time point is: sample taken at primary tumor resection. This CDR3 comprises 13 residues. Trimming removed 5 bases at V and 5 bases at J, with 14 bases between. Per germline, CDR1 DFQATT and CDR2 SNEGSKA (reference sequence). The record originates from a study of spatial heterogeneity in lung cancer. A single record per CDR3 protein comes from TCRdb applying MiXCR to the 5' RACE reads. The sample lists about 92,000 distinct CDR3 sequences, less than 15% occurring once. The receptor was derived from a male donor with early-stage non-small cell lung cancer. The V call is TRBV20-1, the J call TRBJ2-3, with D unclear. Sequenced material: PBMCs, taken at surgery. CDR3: CSAPSPGRDTQYF. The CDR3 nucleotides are TGCAGTGCTCCCTCCCCCGGGCGAGATACGCAGTATTTT.